A selection of T cell receptor beta chains follows, all from one sample in a study of blood T cell repertoires in COVID-19. The table came from immunoSEQ multiplex PCR; TCRdb's copy has only in-frame clones and leaves some out. Of roughly 92,000 clones detected, 90% appear once; the ten largest clones hold just over 5%. Sequencing was done on a sample of peripheral blood. The receptors come from a man aged 50 or older with acute or convalescent COVID-19. Each CDR3 is given with its conserved first and last residue. D genes are given only for firm matches. Rows may omit the clone size; those that give it use once, few, many or a size class.

cdr3_nt: TGTGCCAGCAGCCTTGCCGGGACAGGGATCCAGCCCCAGCATTTT
cdr3_aa: CASSLAGTGIQPQHF
j_call: TRBJ1-5
d_call: TRBD1
v_call: TRBV3-1/TRBV3-2
clone_size: -

cdr3_nt: TGTGCCAGCAGCTTAGGCCAGAACACAGATACGCAGTATTTT
cdr3_aa: CASSLGQNTDTQYF
j_call: TRBJ2-3
d_call: -
v_call: TRBV11-3
clone_size: -

cdr3_nt: TGTGCCAGTAGTATAGCCCCCGGTACGGTTTCCTACGAGCAGTACTTC
cdr3_aa: CASSIAPGTVSYEQYF
j_call: TRBJ2-7
d_call: -
v_call: TRBV19
clone_size: -

cdr3_nt: TGTGCCAGCAGTTACTACTGGGGACAGGGGTCTGAAAAACTGTTTTTT
cdr3_aa: CASSYYWGQGSEKLFF
j_call: TRBJ1-4
d_call: TRBD1
v_call: TRBV6-5
clone_size: -

cdr3_nt: TGTGCCAGCTCACTCGATACAGGGGACAATCAGCCCCAGCATTTT
cdr3_aa: CASSLDTGDNQPQHF
j_call: TRBJ1-5
d_call: TRBD1
v_call: TRBV18
clone_size: -

cdr3_nt: TGTGCCAGCAGCTTGGACAGGGTGAATGGCTACACCTTC
cdr3_aa: CASSLDRVNGYTF
j_call: TRBJ1-2
d_call: -
v_call: TRBV5-4
clone_size: -

cdr3_nt: TGCGCCAGCAGCCAAGGACCCCTAGCGGGAGGGGGCGGTGAGCAGTTCTTC
cdr3_aa: CASSQGPLAGGGGEQFF
j_call: TRBJ2-1
d_call: TRBD2
v_call: TRBV4-1
clone_size: -

cdr3_nt: TGTGCCAGCAGATTGACATTCAGCTCCTACGAGCAGTACTTC
cdr3_aa: CASRLTFSSYEQYF
j_call: TRBJ2-7
d_call: -
v_call: TRBV6-5
clone_size: -

cdr3_nt: TGTGCCAGCAGTTCTGCCAGGGGGCCAAACACCATATATTTT
cdr3_aa: CASSSARGPNTIYF
j_call: TRBJ1-3
d_call: TRBD1
v_call: TRBV6-5
clone_size: -

cdr3_nt: TGTGCCAGCAGTTACGCCGGGACAGGGTTTGGCTACACCTTC
cdr3_aa: CASSYAGTGFGYTF
j_call: TRBJ1-2
d_call: TRBD1
v_call: TRBV6-2/TRBV6-3
clone_size: -

cdr3_nt: TGTGCCAGCAGTTCAAGGACTAGCGGGAGGCAGGTACGAGCCGGGGAGCTGTTTTTT
cdr3_aa: CASSSRTSGRQVRAGELFF
j_call: TRBJ2-2
d_call: TRBD2
v_call: TRBV27
clone_size: -

cdr3_nt: TGTGCCAGCAGCAGAAGGACAGGGCTAGGGGATTCACCCCTCCACTTT
cdr3_aa: CASSRRTGLGDSPLHF
j_call: TRBJ1-6
d_call: TRBD1
v_call: TRBV7-6
clone_size: -

cdr3_nt: TGTGCCAGCAGCTTCTCCGGGACAGGTGGAAACACCATATATTTT
cdr3_aa: CASSFSGTGGNTIYF
j_call: TRBJ1-3
d_call: TRBD1
v_call: TRBV7-9
clone_size: -

cdr3_nt: TGCAGTGCTAGTCCACGTGCCCAGGGCTATAATTCACCCCTCCACTTT
cdr3_aa: CSASPRAQGYNSPLHF
j_call: TRBJ1-6
d_call: -
v_call: TRBV20-1
clone_size: few

cdr3_nt: TGTGCCAGAAGCTTCGCCCGGTTGCAGCGTAACTTTACCGGAGCCAAAAACATTCAGTACTTC
cdr3_aa: CARSFARLQRNFTGAKNIQYF
j_call: TRBJ2-4
d_call: -
v_call: TRBV5-3
clone_size: -

cdr3_nt: TGTGCTAGTGGTTTGTACCCAGGCCACGCCGCGCTTAATTCACCCCTCCACTTT
cdr3_aa: CASGLYPGHAALNSPLHF
j_call: TRBJ1-6
d_call: -
v_call: TRBV12-5
clone_size: -

cdr3_nt: TGTGCCAGCAGTTTATTCACGGGAGTAGGCTACAATGAGCAGTTCTTC
cdr3_aa: CASSLFTGVGYNEQFF
j_call: TRBJ2-1
d_call: -
v_call: TRBV27
clone_size: -

cdr3_nt: TGCGCCAGCAGCCAACCACAGGGGGTCGGGGAGCTGTTTTTT
cdr3_aa: CASSQPQGVGELFF
j_call: TRBJ2-2
d_call: TRBD1
v_call: TRBV5-1
clone_size: -

cdr3_nt: TGCAGTGCTAGTGTAGCGGGAGTCAACGGCCTGGAGAATGAGCAGTTCTTC
cdr3_aa: CSASVAGVNGLENEQFF
j_call: TRBJ2-1
d_call: TRBD2
v_call: TRBV20-1
clone_size: -

cdr3_nt: TGTGCCAGCAGCCCATCCGGGACTGGAAATTCACCCCTCCACTTT
cdr3_aa: CASSPSGTGNSPLHF
j_call: TRBJ1-6
d_call: -
v_call: TRBV7-2
clone_size: -

cdr3_nt: TGTGCCACCAGTAGCGCCAGCACAGATACGCAGTATTTT
cdr3_aa: CATSSASTDTQYF
j_call: TRBJ2-3
d_call: -
v_call: TRBV24-1
clone_size: -

cdr3_nt: TGTGCCAGTAGTCCCCGGACTAGCGGGAGATTTGGGGCCAACGTCCTGACTTTC
cdr3_aa: CASSPRTSGRFGANVLTF
j_call: TRBJ2-6
d_call: TRBD2
v_call: TRBV19
clone_size: once

cdr3_nt: TGTGCCAGCAGCTCCCGGGACAGATACAATGAGCAGTTCTTC
cdr3_aa: CASSSRDRYNEQFF
j_call: TRBJ2-1
d_call: TRBD1
v_call: TRBV7-9
clone_size: -

cdr3_nt: TGTGCCAGCAGTTTAAGGCTAGCCTACGAGCAGTACTTC
cdr3_aa: CASSLRLAYEQYF
j_call: TRBJ2-7
d_call: -
v_call: TRBV27
clone_size: -

cdr3_nt: TGTGCCAGCAGCCCCAGAGGGGCGGGAGTTTCCTACGAGCAGTACTTC
cdr3_aa: CASSPRGAGVSYEQYF
j_call: TRBJ2-7
d_call: TRBD2
v_call: TRBV28
clone_size: -

cdr3_nt: TGTGCCAGCAGATCCTGGACAGAATTCTATGGCTACACCTTC
cdr3_aa: CASRSWTEFYGYTF
j_call: TRBJ1-2
d_call: -
v_call: TRBV7-9
clone_size: few

cdr3_nt: TGTGCCAGCAGCTTAGTAGTGAACACTGAAGCTTTCTTT
cdr3_aa: CASSLVVNTEAFF
j_call: TRBJ1-1
d_call: -
v_call: TRBV7-8
clone_size: -

cdr3_nt: TGTGCCAGCAGTTATTCACGCGGGAGTGTCTCTGGGGCCAACGTCCTGACTTTC
cdr3_aa: CASSYSRGSVSGANVLTF
j_call: TRBJ2-6
d_call: TRBD2
v_call: TRBV6-2/TRBV6-3
clone_size: -

cdr3_nt: TGTGCCAGCAGTGAATACACCGGACAGCGGAACACTGAAGCTTTCTTT
cdr3_aa: CASSEYTGQRNTEAFF
j_call: TRBJ1-1
d_call: -
v_call: TRBV25-1
clone_size: -

cdr3_nt: TGTGCCAGTAAACGGGACAGGTGGTCCTACGAGCAGTACTTC
cdr3_aa: CASKRDRWSYEQYF
j_call: TRBJ2-7
d_call: TRBD1
v_call: TRBV19
clone_size: -

cdr3_nt: TGTGCCAGCAGCTTAGAGAGGACACCCCTCCACTTT
cdr3_aa: CASSLERTPLHF
j_call: TRBJ1-6
d_call: -
v_call: TRBV7-9
clone_size: -

cdr3_nt: TGCAGCGTTGAAGCAGGGGTTGGAAACACCATATATTTT
cdr3_aa: CSVEAGVGNTIYF
j_call: TRBJ1-3
d_call: -
v_call: TRBV29-1
clone_size: -

cdr3_nt: TGTGCCAGCAGATTAGGACAGGGGGGACCGAAGACTGAAGCTTTCTTT
cdr3_aa: CASRLGQGGPKTEAFF
j_call: TRBJ1-1
d_call: TRBD1
v_call: TRBV7-2
clone_size: -

cdr3_nt: TGTGCCAGCAGCCAAGCTCCATCCGGTACCGGGGAGCTGTTTTTT
cdr3_aa: CASSQAPSGTGELFF
j_call: TRBJ2-2
d_call: -
v_call: TRBV4-2
clone_size: -

cdr3_nt: TGTGCCAGCAGCTTAGATGGGACTAGCGGGGGGCCCTCAAACATTCAGTACTTC
cdr3_aa: CASSLDGTSGGPSNIQYF
j_call: TRBJ2-4
d_call: TRBD2
v_call: TRBV7-2
clone_size: -

cdr3_nt: TGTGCCAGCAGCACCGGACAGGGGATCCAAGAGACCCAGTACTTC
cdr3_aa: CASSTGQGIQETQYF
j_call: TRBJ2-5
d_call: TRBD1
v_call: TRBV7-6
clone_size: -

cdr3_nt: TGTGCCATCAGTGACGCCGGGACAGGGAGGGCCAATGAGCAGTTCTTC
cdr3_aa: CAISDAGTGRANEQFF
j_call: TRBJ2-1
d_call: TRBD1
v_call: TRBV10-3
clone_size: -

cdr3_nt: TGTGCCAGCGGACAGGGGCGCCGAGAGACCCAGTACTTC
cdr3_aa: CASGQGRRETQYF
j_call: TRBJ2-5
d_call: TRBD1
v_call: TRBV5-4
clone_size: -

cdr3_nt: TGTGCCAGCAGCCAAGGGGGACAGCTTTATAGCAATCAGCCCCAGCATTTT
cdr3_aa: CASSQGGQLYSNQPQHF
j_call: TRBJ1-5
d_call: TRBD1
v_call: TRBV28
clone_size: -

cdr3_nt: TGTGCCAGCAGCTTAGCCGGACAGGGTGACACCTTC
cdr3_aa: CASSLAGQGDTF
j_call: TRBJ1-2
d_call: TRBD1
v_call: TRBV11-3
clone_size: -

cdr3_nt: TGTGCCAGCAGCTTCGGGACAGCCACCGGGACTAGCGGGAGAGCCTACAATGAGCAGTTCTTC
cdr3_aa: CASSFGTATGTSGRAYNEQFF
j_call: TRBJ2-1
d_call: TRBD2
v_call: TRBV7-8
clone_size: -

cdr3_nt: TGCGCCAGCAGCTTCTCAGGGGGCTCTGGAAACACCATATATTTT
cdr3_aa: CASSFSGGSGNTIYF
j_call: TRBJ1-3
d_call: TRBD1
v_call: TRBV5-1
clone_size: -

cdr3_nt: TGCGCCAGCAGCCCCGGACAGGGGGCGGCTTTCTTT
cdr3_aa: CASSPGQGAAFF
j_call: TRBJ1-1
d_call: TRBD1
v_call: TRBV5-1
clone_size: -

cdr3_nt: TGCGCCAGCAGCCCGGGAGGGCAACAAGCCCTCCACTTT
cdr3_aa: CASSPGGQQALHF
j_call: TRBJ1-6
d_call: -
v_call: TRBV5-1
clone_size: -

cdr3_nt: TGCAGCGTACGGACTAGCGGGAGTAGGACCGGGGAGCTGTTTTTT
cdr3_aa: CSVRTSGSRTGELFF
j_call: TRBJ2-2
d_call: TRBD2
v_call: TRBV29-1
clone_size: -

cdr3_nt: TGTGCCTGGAGCCTGGGGGAGGACTACGAGCAGTACTTC
cdr3_aa: CAWSLGEDYEQYF
j_call: TRBJ2-7
d_call: -
v_call: TRBV30
clone_size: -

cdr3_nt: TGTGCCAGTAGTGCGACAGGGGTCCACGAGCAGTACTTC
cdr3_aa: CASSATGVHEQYF
j_call: TRBJ2-7
d_call: TRBD1
v_call: TRBV19
clone_size: -

cdr3_nt: TGTGCCAGCAGTTACGGACCCAAGACAGGGGGGACCTACGAGCAGTACTTC
cdr3_aa: CASSYGPKTGGTYEQYF
j_call: TRBJ2-7
d_call: TRBD1
v_call: TRBV6-2/TRBV6-3
clone_size: -

cdr3_nt: TGTGCCAGCAGCTTAGCGGTATCGTCTAGCGGGAGCAGCTACAATGAGCAGTTCTTC
cdr3_aa: CASSLAVSSSGSSYNEQFF
j_call: TRBJ2-1
d_call: TRBD2
v_call: TRBV7-8
clone_size: once

cdr3_nt: TGTGCCAGCTCACTCAGGCAGGGGGGAGCCTACGAGCAGTACTTC
cdr3_aa: CASSLRQGGAYEQYF
j_call: TRBJ2-7
d_call: -
v_call: TRBV18
clone_size: -

cdr3_nt: TGCAGTGCTAGATCCCCCGGTGAAGCTTTCTTT
cdr3_aa: CSARSPGEAFF
j_call: TRBJ1-1
d_call: -
v_call: TRBV20-1
clone_size: -

cdr3_nt: TGTGCCAGTAGTAGCCCTGGACTGGGGAACACTGAAGCTTTCTTT
cdr3_aa: CASSSPGLGNTEAFF
j_call: TRBJ1-1
d_call: -
v_call: TRBV19
clone_size: -

cdr3_nt: TGTGCCAGTAGTAGCGGGAGGACCCCCGGGGAGCTGTTTTTT
cdr3_aa: CASSSGRTPGELFF
j_call: TRBJ2-2
d_call: TRBD2
v_call: TRBV19
clone_size: -

cdr3_nt: TGTGCCGCCGGGACAGCATCCTACGAGCAGTACTTC
cdr3_aa: CAAGTASYEQYF
j_call: TRBJ2-7
d_call: TRBD1
v_call: TRBV10-3
clone_size: -

cdr3_nt: TGTGCCAGCAGGGGACAGGTGGGAGCTTTCTTT
cdr3_aa: CASRGQVGAFF
j_call: TRBJ1-1
d_call: TRBD1
v_call: TRBV12-3/TRBV12-4
clone_size: -

cdr3_nt: TGTGCCAGCAGCACTTGGTCCATGAACACTGAAGCTTTCTTT
cdr3_aa: CASSTWSMNTEAFF
j_call: TRBJ1-1
d_call: -
v_call: TRBV5-8
clone_size: -

cdr3_nt: TGTGCCAGCAGCTTGGTAGCAGGGGGTGGGTCACCCCTCCACTTT
cdr3_aa: CASSLVAGGGSPLHF
j_call: TRBJ1-6
d_call: TRBD1
v_call: TRBV5-6
clone_size: -

cdr3_nt: TGTGCCAGCAGTCTATCAACGGGACAGTCCCCTTCAGATTCACCCCTCCACTTT
cdr3_aa: CASSLSTGQSPSDSPLHF
j_call: TRBJ1-6
d_call: TRBD1
v_call: TRBV28
clone_size: -

cdr3_nt: TGTGCCAGACCCTCGGGGGGACTATACCGCTACAATGAGCAGTTCTTC
cdr3_aa: CARPSGGLYRYNEQFF
j_call: TRBJ2-1
d_call: TRBD2
v_call: TRBV25-1
clone_size: once

cdr3_nt: TGCAGTGCTAGTGCGGGGCTACAGGGCAATGAGCAGTTCTTC
cdr3_aa: CSASAGLQGNEQFF
j_call: TRBJ2-1
d_call: -
v_call: TRBV20-1
clone_size: -